This T cell receptor beta chain appears in the sequencing data of a study of response to subunit inactivated influenza vaccine. Study observations and caveats: With each seasonal influenza vaccination, the authors suggested, few new T cells are recruited.

TCRdb redid the calling of the RT-PCR reads with MiXCR, one entry per CDR3 protein. The sample yields about 300,000 distinct CDR3 sequences, about 20% seen once. With regard to this clonotype: The antigen remains unidentified.

Germline V gene lookup returns CDR1 SQVTM and CDR2 ANQGSEA. The V segment lost 4 bases and the J segment 2 bases; nucleotides outside the gene matches: 5. The CDR3 covers 14 residues. The input for sequencing was PBMCs from blood, taken about 19 months after vaccination. The chain carries TRBV29-1 and TRBJ2-5; 9 bases line up with TRBD2. This receptor was obtained from a man aged 50 to 75 who received an inactivated influenza vaccine. The CDR3 is CSVVTLAGQETQYF. The CDR3 DNA is TGCAGCGTTGTCACTCTAGCGGGGCAAGAGACCCAGTACTTC.